The next 21 T cell receptor beta chains were all read from a single sample in a study of PD-1 blockade in classical Hodgkin lymphoma. Time point in this sample: cycle 4 day 1 (C4D1), after six to seven weeks of nivolumab. Brentuximab vedotin exposure varied among the patients, all of whom had relapsed after autologous stem cell transplantation. Generated by immunoSEQ multiplex PCR, the TCRdb table keeps only in-frame clones and is missing some. The table lists about 21,000 clones, approximately 80% of them singletons, with around a fifth in the top ten. Material: peripheral blood mononuclear cells (PBMCs), obtained before the fourth cycle of nivolumab. These receptors came from a human donor with classical Hodgkin lymphoma.

This clone appeared a single time. The junction departs from the called germline gene at one end, perhaps through a read error. This sequence joins TRBV7-2 and TRBJ2-7, with TRBD1 identical over 7 bases. Germline-derived CDR1 and CDR2 are SGHTA and FQGNSA. The CDR3 is made up of 15 amino acids. The DNA for the CDR3 is TGTGCCAGCAGCGTAGCAGGGGGTTCCTCCTACGAGCAGTACTTC. Its protein is CASSVAGGSSYEQYF. The full variable domain, its missing parts supplied by reference TRBV7-2 and TRBJ2-7, is GAGVSQSPSNKVTEKGKDVELRCDPISGHTALYWYRQSLGQGLEFLIYFQGNSAPDKSGLPSDRFSAERTGGSVSTLTIQRTQQEDSAVYLCASSVAGGSSYEQYFGPGTRLTVT.

The V gene is TRBV28, the J gene TRBJ1-1, with 7 bases identical to TRBD1. CDR1 is MDHEN and CDR2 is SYDVKM in the germline V gene. CDR3 size: 15 residues. The ends lost 5 bases at V and 7 bases at J; junction bases unmatched: 13. For the CDR3, the DNA is TGTGCCAGCAGTCCCGGCGGCGACAGGGCCGGTGAAGCTTTCTTT. It translates to CASSPGGDRAGEAFF.

The chain combines TRBV18 with TRBJ1-2; D unclear. The CDR3 has 15 amino acids. V shed 0 bases and J shed 2 bases, with 10 bases lying between them. Germline-derived CDR1 and CDR2 are KGHSH and LQKENI. The chain's CDR3 is CASSPPDNANYGYTF. The CDR3 nucleotides are TGTGCCAGCTCACCACCCGACAATGCCAACTATGGCTACACCTTC.

The sample holds one count of this clone. The chain uses TRBV4-1 and TRBJ2-1, with 7 bases identical to TRBD2. After removal of 7 bases from V and 6 bases from J, the junction contained 9 bases not matched to a gene. The CDR3 is made up of 14 amino acids. Germline CDR1 is MGHRA and CDR2 is YSYEKL. The CDR3 sequence: CASKVVGRINEQFF. Here the CDR3 DNA reads TGCGCCAGCAAAGTCGTCGGGAGGATCAATGAGCAGTTCTTC.

This rearrangement joins TRBV27 to TRBJ1-4; 10 nucleotides line up with TRBD1. Germline-derived CDR1 and CDR2 are MNHEY and SMNVEV (reference sequence). With V trimmed by 5 bases and J by 7 bases, 10 bases remained unmatched. The CDR3 length is 16 residues. CDR3 coding DNA: TGTGCCAGCAGTAAACAACTCCGGGACAGGGGTGAAAAACTGTTTTTT. Translating it yields CASSKQLRDRGEKLFF.

The chain employs TRBV19 and TRBJ2-3, with TRBD1 as a possible D gene (6 bases). Between the trimmed V and J ends, which lost 7 bases and 0 bases, there was a span of 14 bases. The germline gives CDR1 LNHDA, CDR2 SQIVND (reference sequence). The CDR3 sequence is 15 residues long. The CDR3 loop is CASTPVGASTDTQYF. The CDR3 coding sequence is TGTGCCAGTACCCCCGTGGGGGCCAGCACAGATACGCAGTATTTT.

The V call is TRBV5-4, the J call TRBJ1-1, with 8 bases fitting TRBD1. Germline V lookup: CDR1 SGHNT, CDR2 YYREEE (reference sequence). The ends lost 0 bases at V and 3 bases at J; junction bases unmatched: 1. The CDR3 covers 14 residues. CDR3 region: CASSLGQGYTEAFF. CDR3 in DNA: TGTGCCAGCAGCTTGGGACAGGGGTACACTGAAGCTTTCTTT.

The table lists this clone with a few counts. V usage is TRBV10-2 and J usage is TRBJ2-3, with D possibly matching TRBD2 (6 bases). Germline lookup yields CDR1 WSHSY and CDR2 SAAADI. V was clipped by 2 bases and J by 3 bases, with 9 bases between them. CDR3 length equals 14 residues. The CDR3 DNA reads TGCGCCAGCAGTGAGGTGGGAGGTACAGATACGCAGTATTTT. The encoded protein is CASSEVGGTDTQYF.

This chain joins TRBV5-6 and TRBJ1-2, with 9 bases fitting TRBD1. The CDR3 length is 12 residues. Germline CDR1 is SGHDT and CDR2 is YYEEEE. V lost 6 bases and J lost 5; bases outside the gene matches: 2. In nucleotides, the CDR3 is TGTGCCAGCAAAGGACAGGGGTATGGCTACACCTTC. It yields the protein CASKGQGYGYTF.

The genes are TRBV2 and TRBJ1-5, with 9 bases fitting TRBD1. Losses at the gene ends were 6 bases for V and 2 bases for J; bases not matched to a gene: 11. The CDR3 runs 17 residues. Looked up from germline, CDR1 is SNHLY and CDR2 is FYNNEI. CDR3 coding DNA: TGTGCCAGCAGCGGAGGGACAGGGAGGAACGGCAATCAGCCCCAGCATTTT. The encoded protein is CASSGGTGRNGNQPQHF.

This clone was recorded a few times. V and J are TRBV4-3 and TRBJ1-5, with D maybe TRBD1 (6 bases). V was clipped by 0 bases and J by 7 bases, with 13 bases between them. CDR3 size: 15 residues. Germline V lookup: CDR1 LGHNA, CDR2 YSLEER. The CDR3 coding sequence is TGCGCCAGCAGCCAAGACACGGGGGGGCGGCAGCCCCAGCATTTT. Encoded protein: CASSQDTGGRQPQHF.

The V and J genes are TRBV7-2 and TRBJ2-1, with 9 bases that match TRBD1. The CDR3 is 14 residues long. The germline V gene has CDR1 SGHTA and CDR2 FQGNSA. Trimming at V came to 7 bases and at J to 2 bases, leaving 3 bases not matched to a gene. Here the CDR3 DNA reads TGTGCCAGCACGCGGGACAGGGCCTACAATGAGCAGTTCTTC. Encoded protein: CASTRDRAYNEQFF. The full variable domain, in which reference TRBV7-2 and TRBJ2-1 provide the parts outside the CDR3, is GAGVSQSPSNKVTEKGKDVELRCDPISGHTALYWYRQSLGQGLEFLIYFQGNSAPDKSGLPSDRFSAERTGGSVSTLTIQRTQQEDSAVYLCASTRDRAYNEQFFGPGTRLTVL.

The CDR3 loop is CASSLLGTTGANVLTF. The CDR3 bases are TGTGCCAGCAGCTTATTGGGAACCACTGGGGCCAACGTCCTGACTTTC. The chain combines TRBV7-9 with TRBJ2-6; D remains unclear. The V gene lost 2 bases and the J gene lost 2 bases, with 10 bases spanning the gap. The CDR3 contains 16 residues. Looked up from germline, CDR1 is SEHNR and CDR2 is FQNEAQ (reference sequence). The full variable domain, rest sourced from reference TRBV7-9 and TRBJ2-6, is DTGVSQNPRHKITKRGQNVTFRCDPISEHNRLYWYRQTLGQGPEFLTYFQNEAQLEKSRLLSDRFSAERPKGSFSTLEIQRTEQGDSAMYLCASSLLGTTGANVLTFGAGSRLTVL.

The chain carries TRBV27 and TRBJ2-1; the D is unclear. This CDR3 has 11 amino acids. Looked up from germline, CDR1 is MNHEY and CDR2 is SMNVEV (reference sequence). V gave up 6 bases and J gave up 4 bases, with 4 bases separating them. The chain's CDR3 is CASSVYNEQFF. CDR3 DNA sequence: TGTGCCAGCAGCGTATACAATGAGCAGTTCTTC.

The chain carries TRBV7-2 and TRBJ2-5, with 8 bases that match TRBD2. The ends lost 5 bases at V and 2 bases at J; junction bases unmatched: 4. Germline CDR1 reads SGHTA; CDR2 reads FQGNSA. The CDR3 consists of 14 residues. In DNA form, the CDR3 reads TGTGCCAGCAGCCGCGCGGGGGGTCAAGAGACCCAGTACTTC. The encoded protein is CASSRAGGQETQYF.

The chain couples TRBV11-3 to TRBJ1-3, with D unresolved. The V gene lost 4 bases and the J gene lost 4 bases, with 8 bases spanning the gap. CDR1 is SGHNT and CDR2 is YENEEA in the germline V gene. This CDR3 is built from 13 residues. CDR3 amino acids: CASSSSDGNTIYF. The CDR3 nucleotides are TGTGCCAGCAGCTCCTCGGACGGAAACACCATATATTTT.

This clone appeared a single time. The chain carries TRBV27 and TRBJ2-1; unclear D gene. Germline assignment: CDR1 MNHEY and CDR2 SMNVEV (reference sequence). V was trimmed by 0 bases and J by 6 bases, leaving 21 bases between them. The CDR3 loop spans 18 amino acids. The CDR3 sequence is CASSLSTLIGTKRNEQFF. DNA of the CDR3: TGTGCCAGCAGTTTATCAACCCTCATAGGAACAAAGCGCAATGAGCAGTTCTTC.

V and J are TRBV6-6 and TRBJ2-7; D might be TRBD2 (5 bases). From germline, CDR1 is MNHNY and CDR2 SVGAGI (reference sequence). Trimming stripped 2 bases from V and 6 bases from J, with 11 bases between. The CDR3 consists of 13 residues. CDR3 bases: TGTGCCAGCAGTTACGAATCGGGGTCCGAGCAGTACGTC. Its translation: CASSYESGSEQYV.

The rearrangement uses TRBV7-8 and TRBJ2-7; D is ambiguous. Per the germline V gene, CDR1 is SGHVS and CDR2 is FQNEAQ. The CDR3 is 14 amino acids. The germline V and J ends were trimmed by 5 bases and 2 bases, with 13 bases remaining between them. The CDR3: CASSPPLKPYEQYF. CDR3 DNA: TGTGCCAGCAGCCCACCCCTGAAACCCTACGAGCAGTACTTC.

This clone appeared once. The chain combines TRBV9 with TRBJ2-2; D assignment may be TRBD1 or TRBD2 (5 bases each). Germline loops: CDR1 SGDLS, CDR2 YYNGEE. Trimming pared 4 bases from V and 2 bases from J, leaving 12 bases between. This CDR3 spans 15 amino acids. The CDR3 reads CASSNRDANTGELFF. The DNA for the CDR3 is TGTGCCAGCAGCAACCGGGACGCAAACACCGGGGAGCTGTTTTTT.

The gene calls are TRBV4-1 and TRBJ1-1; tentative D call: TRBD1 (5 bases). CDR1 and CDR2 from the germline V gene are MGHRA and YSYEKL. Trimming stripped 3 bases from V and 4 bases from J, with 6 bases between. This CDR3 has 12 amino acids. The CDR3 DNA is TGCGCCAGCAGCCAGGGACTCACTGAAGCTTTCTTT. Protein: CASSQGLTEAFF.